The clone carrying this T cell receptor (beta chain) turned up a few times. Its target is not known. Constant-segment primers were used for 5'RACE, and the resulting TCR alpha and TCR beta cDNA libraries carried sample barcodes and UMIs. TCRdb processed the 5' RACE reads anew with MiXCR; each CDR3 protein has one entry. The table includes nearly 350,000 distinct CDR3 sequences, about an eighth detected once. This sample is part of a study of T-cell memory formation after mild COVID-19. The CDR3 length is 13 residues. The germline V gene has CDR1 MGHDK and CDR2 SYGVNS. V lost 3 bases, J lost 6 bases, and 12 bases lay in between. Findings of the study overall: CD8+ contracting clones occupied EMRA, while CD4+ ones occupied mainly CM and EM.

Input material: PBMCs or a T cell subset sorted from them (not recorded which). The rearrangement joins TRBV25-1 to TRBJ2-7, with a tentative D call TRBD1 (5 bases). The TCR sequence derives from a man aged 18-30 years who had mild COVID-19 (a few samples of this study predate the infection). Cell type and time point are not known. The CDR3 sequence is CASSEAGLFEQYF. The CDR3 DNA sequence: TGTGCCAGCAGTGAGGCAGGGCTATTCGAGCAGTACTTC.